This TCR beta chain comes out of a study of T-cell reconstitution after alpha-beta-depleted transplantation in children. There are 15 residues in the CDR3. Germline CDR1 SGHDN, CDR2 FVKESK. V dropped 1 base and J dropped 7 bases, with 14 bases sitting between them. Unique molecular identifiers were used in preparing the TCRbeta library. TCRdb redid the calling of the PCR reads with MiXCR, one entry per CDR3 protein. The data show 600,000 to 700,000 distinct CDR3 sequences, 16% seen once. This clonotype was recorded a few times. This receptor was taken from a human donor who donated a stem cell graft to a child with acute myeloid leukemia. Sequences were derived from PBMCs from the stem cell graft donor, sampled from the stem cell graft. The chain links TRBV14 to TRBJ1-5, with D unresolved. The CDR3 bases are TGTGCCAGCAGCCAAGTTTACGTGCTGCGGCAGCCCCAGCATTTT. It is translated as CASSQVYVLRQPQHF.